A selection of T cell receptor beta chains follows, all from one sample in a study of blood T cell repertoires in COVID-19. The protocol was immunoSEQ multiplex PCR, while the TCRdb copy is restricted to in-frame clones and leaves out a portion. The sample has hundreds of thousands of clones, roughly 87% seen once; the top ten hold 6% to 6.5%. Sequencing was performed on PBMCs or T cells enriched from blood (not recorded which). The receptor source for this set is a middle-aged woman who had recovered from COVID-19. The CDR3 runs from the conserved cysteine through the conserved F or W. A D gene is named only where the DNA matches it firmly. Expanded clones are given a class, and other clones once, few, many or no size at all.

abundance: .; j_gene: TRBJ2-7; v_gene: TRBV7-8; d_gene: .; CDR3nt: TGTGCCAGCAGCTACAGGGTTAACTACGAGCAGTACTTC; CDR3aa: CASSYRVNYEQYF
abundance: .; j_gene: TRBJ1-1; v_gene: TRBV27; d_gene: .; CDR3nt: TGTGCCAGCAGCCGCCCCGGGCAGGGGACCACTGAAGCTTTCTTT; CDR3aa: CASSRPGQGTTEAFF
abundance: .; j_gene: TRBJ2-7; v_gene: TRBV4-3; d_gene: .; CDR3nt: TGCGCCAGCAGCCAAGATCTGGCAGGCCCCTACGAGCAGTACTTC; CDR3aa: CASSQDLAGPYEQYF
abundance: .; j_gene: TRBJ2-4; v_gene: TRBV6-5; d_gene: .; CDR3nt: TGTGCCAGCAGTTACGGGCAGGGAAACATTCAGTACTTC; CDR3aa: CASSYGQGNIQYF
abundance: .; j_gene: TRBJ1-2; v_gene: TRBV28; d_gene: .; CDR3nt: TGTGCCAGCCGCTTGCGGGGTAACTATGGCTACACCTTC; CDR3aa: CASRLRGNYGYTF
abundance: .; j_gene: TRBJ2-2; v_gene: TRBV3-1/TRBV3-2; d_gene: .; CDR3nt: TGTGCCAGCGGAGGGGGCGGGACGAACACCGGGGAGCTGTTTTTT; CDR3aa: CASGGGGTNTGELFF
abundance: few; j_gene: TRBJ1-2; v_gene: TRBV28; d_gene: .; CDR3nt: TGTGCCAGCAGCAAGATACAGGGCTATGGCTACACCTTC; CDR3aa: CASSKIQGYGYTF
abundance: .; j_gene: TRBJ2-5; v_gene: TRBV3-1/TRBV3-2; d_gene: TRBD2; CDR3nt: TGTGCCAGCAGCCAGGCTAGCGGGATCCAAGAGACCCAGTACTTC; CDR3aa: CASSQASGIQETQYF
abundance: .; j_gene: TRBJ2-1; v_gene: TRBV11-1; d_gene: .; CDR3nt: TGTGCCAGCAGCTTAGGGCCCGCCAATGAGCAGTTCTTC; CDR3aa: CASSLGPANEQFF
abundance: .; j_gene: TRBJ2-1; v_gene: TRBV27; d_gene: TRBD2; CDR3nt: TGTGCCAGCAGTTTCCCGGGAGGGGGGAATGAGCAGTTCTTC; CDR3aa: CASSFPGGGNEQFF
abundance: .; j_gene: TRBJ1-4; v_gene: TRBV3-1/TRBV3-2; d_gene: .; CDR3nt: TGTGCCAGCAGCCAAGACCCGGGAGGACGGGCAAATGAAAAACTGTTTTTT; CDR3aa: CASSQDPGGRANEKLFF
abundance: .; j_gene: TRBJ1-6; v_gene: TRBV6-5; d_gene: TRBD1; CDR3nt: TGTGCCAGCAGTTGGGACAGGGCCAAGGGTTCACCCCTCCACTTT; CDR3aa: CASSWDRAKGSPLHF
abundance: .; j_gene: TRBJ2-2; v_gene: TRBV5-1; d_gene: .; CDR3nt: TGCGCCAGCAGCTTGGGGGCGGGACTTACCCCAACCGGGGAGCTGTTTTTT; CDR3aa: CASSLGAGLTPTGELFF
abundance: .; j_gene: TRBJ1-5; v_gene: TRBV7-2; d_gene: TRBD1; CDR3nt: TGTGCCAGCAGCTCCCGAACAGGGGTGGACCAGCCCCAGCATTTT; CDR3aa: CASSSRTGVDQPQHF
abundance: .; j_gene: TRBJ2-3; v_gene: TRBV5-4; d_gene: TRBD1; CDR3nt: TGTGCCAGCAGCAGAGGACAGGCCACAGATACGCAGTATTTT; CDR3aa: CASSRGQATDTQYF
abundance: .; j_gene: TRBJ2-3; v_gene: TRBV4-2; d_gene: TRBD1; CDR3nt: TGTGCCAGCAGCCCGAATCGGGGCAGGGGGAATATCGATACGCAGTATTTT; CDR3aa: CASSPNRGRGNIDTQYF
abundance: .; j_gene: TRBJ2-5; v_gene: TRBV6-5; d_gene: TRBD2; CDR3nt: TGTGCCAGCAGTTACGATGGCGGGAGAAAGACCCAGTACTTC; CDR3aa: CASSYDGGRKTQYF
abundance: .; j_gene: TRBJ1-2; v_gene: TRBV27; d_gene: TRBD1; CDR3nt: TGTGCCAGCAGTCCCTGGGACAGGGTCACCTATGGCTACACCTTC; CDR3aa: CASSPWDRVTYGYTF
abundance: .; j_gene: TRBJ1-5; v_gene: TRBV15; d_gene: .; CDR3nt: TGTGCCACCAGCAGAGTAGCGGATAGCAATCAGCCCCAGCATTTT; CDR3aa: CATSRVADSNQPQHF
abundance: .; j_gene: TRBJ1-6; v_gene: TRBV7-8; d_gene: TRBD1; CDR3nt: TGTGCCAGCAGCCTATCGGGACAGCCAAATTCACCCCTCCACTTT; CDR3aa: CASSLSGQPNSPLHF
abundance: .; j_gene: TRBJ1-2; v_gene: TRBV4-3; d_gene: TRBD1; CDR3nt: TGCGCCAGCAGCCAAGAATCGACAGGGGTTTCATATGGCTACACCTTC; CDR3aa: CASSQESTGVSYGYTF
abundance: .; j_gene: TRBJ1-4; v_gene: TRBV10-1; d_gene: .; CDR3nt: TGCGCCAGCATCTCCAGCGGTACTGAAAAACTGTTTTTT; CDR3aa: CASISSGTEKLFF
abundance: .; j_gene: TRBJ1-6; v_gene: TRBV19; d_gene: .; CDR3nt: TGTGCCAGCACTACCCGGGGTTCCTATAATTCACCCCTCCACTTT; CDR3aa: CASTTRGSYNSPLHF
abundance: .; j_gene: TRBJ2-7; v_gene: TRBV7-2; d_gene: TRBD1; CDR3nt: TGTGCCAGCAGCCCGACGTTAGGGACAGGGTCTTACGAGCAGTACTTC; CDR3aa: CASSPTLGTGSYEQYF
abundance: .; j_gene: TRBJ2-7; v_gene: TRBV7-2; d_gene: TRBD2; CDR3nt: TGTGCCAGCAGCAAAGGGTGGCTAGCGGCACAGCAGTACTTC; CDR3aa: CASSKGWLAAQQYF
abundance: .; j_gene: TRBJ2-1; v_gene: TRBV27; d_gene: TRBD2; CDR3nt: TGTGCCAGCAGTCCCACCGGGACTAGCGGGGGTAACAATGAGCAGTTCTTC; CDR3aa: CASSPTGTSGGNNEQFF
abundance: .; j_gene: TRBJ2-5; v_gene: TRBV12-3/TRBV12-4; d_gene: .; CDR3nt: TGTGCCAGCAGTCCGGGGGAGACCCAGTACTTC; CDR3aa: CASSPGETQYF
abundance: once; j_gene: TRBJ2-7; v_gene: TRBV28; d_gene: TRBD1; CDR3nt: TGTGCCAGCAGCAGGGGACAGCTCTCATGGTACTTC; CDR3aa: CASSRGQLSWYF
abundance: .; j_gene: TRBJ2-3; v_gene: TRBV10-1; d_gene: .; CDR3nt: TGCGCCAGCAGTCCCCCGCGTGGGAGGGGGACAGATACGCAGTATTTT; CDR3aa: CASSPPRGRGTDTQYF
abundance: .; j_gene: TRBJ2-4; v_gene: TRBV4-3; d_gene: .; CDR3nt: TGCGCCAGCAGCCAAGATTATCAGGGCGCCAAAAACATTCAGTACTTC; CDR3aa: CASSQDYQGAKNIQYF
abundance: .; j_gene: TRBJ1-1; v_gene: TRBV18; d_gene: .; CDR3nt: TGTGCCAGCTCACTCGGACGGGAGAACGAAGCTTTCTTT; CDR3aa: CASSLGRENEAFF
abundance: .; j_gene: TRBJ2-1; v_gene: TRBV12-3/TRBV12-4; d_gene: .; CDR3nt: TGTGCCAGCAGTTTGGGACTTTACAATGAGCAGTTCTTC; CDR3aa: CASSLGLYNEQFF
abundance: .; j_gene: TRBJ1-2; v_gene: TRBV29-1; d_gene: .; CDR3nt: TGCAGCGGCCAAACGGACTATGGCTACACCTTC; CDR3aa: CSGQTDYGYTF
abundance: .; j_gene: TRBJ1-5; v_gene: TRBV7-8; d_gene: .; CDR3nt: TGTGCCAGCAGTGACCATGGGGGACAATATCAGCCCCAGCATTTT; CDR3aa: CASSDHGGQYQPQHF
abundance: .; j_gene: TRBJ1-1; v_gene: TRBV13; d_gene: .; CDR3nt: TGTGCCAGCAGCCCCCGGCGGAGGGTCCCTGAAGCTTTCTTT; CDR3aa: CASSPRRRVPEAFF
abundance: .; j_gene: TRBJ2-1; v_gene: TRBV11-2; d_gene: TRBD2; CDR3nt: TGTGCCAGCAGCTTAGAAGTTGGGACTAAGTTGTTCTTC; CDR3aa: CASSLEVGTKLFF
abundance: .; j_gene: TRBJ2-7; v_gene: TRBV1; d_gene: .; CDR3nt: TGCACCAGCAAAGGGGGCTCCGGGTCCTACGAGCAGTACTTC; CDR3aa: CTSKGGSGSYEQYF
abundance: .; j_gene: TRBJ1-2; v_gene: TRBV3-1/TRBV3-2; d_gene: .; CDR3nt: TGTGCCAGCAGCCTGTTTGCGGGGCCAAACTATGGCTACACCTTC; CDR3aa: CASSLFAGPNYGYTF
abundance: .; j_gene: TRBJ2-7; v_gene: TRBV28; d_gene: TRBD2; CDR3nt: TGTGCCAGCAGTTTAGGTGGGGGGGACGAGCAGTACTTC; CDR3aa: CASSLGGGDEQYF
abundance: .; j_gene: TRBJ2-3; v_gene: TRBV11-3; d_gene: TRBD1; CDR3nt: TGTGCCCCTAAGGACAGGAGCACAGATACGCAGTATTTT; CDR3aa: CAPKDRSTDTQYF
abundance: few; j_gene: TRBJ2-2; v_gene: TRBV2; d_gene: .; CDR3nt: TGTGCCAGCAGTGAAAACAGTGCGAACACCGGGGAGCTGTTTTTT; CDR3aa: CASSENSANTGELFF
abundance: .; j_gene: TRBJ2-1; v_gene: TRBV2; d_gene: TRBD2; CDR3nt: TGTGCCAGCAGCCGCCAGGGACTAGCGGGGTTCAATGAGCAGTTCTTC; CDR3aa: CASSRQGLAGFNEQFF
abundance: .; j_gene: TRBJ1-4; v_gene: TRBV27; d_gene: .; CDR3nt: TGTGCCAGCAGTTTATCCCTAGGATCAACTAATGAAAAACTGTTTTTT; CDR3aa: CASSLSLGSTNEKLFF
abundance: .; j_gene: TRBJ2-3; v_gene: TRBV19; d_gene: .; CDR3nt: TGTGCCAGTAGTATAGCCCCTCGGGCAGATACGCAGTATTTT; CDR3aa: CASSIAPRADTQYF
abundance: .; j_gene: TRBJ1-2; v_gene: TRBV7-9; d_gene: TRBD1; CDR3nt: TGTGCCAGCAGCGACGCCGGGACAGGGGGCGATGGCTACACCTTC; CDR3aa: CASSDAGTGGDGYTF
abundance: .; j_gene: TRBJ2-5; v_gene: TRBV3-1/TRBV3-2; d_gene: .; CDR3nt: TGTGCCAGCAGCCGGGGGCTGGGGACCCAGTACTTC; CDR3aa: CASSRGLGTQYF
abundance: .; j_gene: TRBJ2-5; v_gene: TRBV28; d_gene: .; CDR3nt: TGTGCCAGCAGTGGCGATGAGGCGGGTGTCCAAGAGACCCAGTACTTC; CDR3aa: CASSGDEAGVQETQYF
abundance: .; j_gene: TRBJ2-2; v_gene: TRBV7-6; d_gene: .; CDR3nt: TGTGCCAGCAGCTTAGAGCGGGCCACCGGGGAGCTGTTTTTT; CDR3aa: CASSLERATGELFF
abundance: .; j_gene: TRBJ2-7; v_gene: TRBV7-2; d_gene: TRBD2; CDR3nt: TGTGCCAGCAGTCGAAGGACTAGCGGGGGGTACGAGCAGTACTTC; CDR3aa: CASSRRTSGGYEQYF
abundance: .; j_gene: TRBJ1-5; v_gene: TRBV10-3; d_gene: .; CDR3nt: TGTGCCATCAGTGGGCGGGAGGTGGGTCAGCCCCAGCATTTT; CDR3aa: CAISGREVGQPQHF
abundance: .; j_gene: TRBJ1-1; v_gene: TRBV27; d_gene: .; CDR3nt: TGTGCCAGCAGTTTGAGAGGACAGTCCACTGAAGCTTTCTTT; CDR3aa: CASSLRGQSTEAFF
abundance: .; j_gene: TRBJ2-7; v_gene: TRBV5-1; d_gene: TRBD1; CDR3nt: TGCGCCAGCCGGGACAGCTCCTACGAGCAGTACTTC; CDR3aa: CASRDSSYEQYF
abundance: many; j_gene: TRBJ2-2; v_gene: TRBV24-1; d_gene: .; CDR3nt: TGTGCCAGCGGGGACCCGAACACCGGGGAGCTGTTTTTT; CDR3aa: CASGDPNTGELFF
abundance: .; j_gene: TRBJ2-7; v_gene: TRBV6-5; d_gene: .; CDR3nt: TGTGCCAGCTCCCTCAAGCCGCAACCCTACGAGCAGTACTTC; CDR3aa: CASSLKPQPYEQYF